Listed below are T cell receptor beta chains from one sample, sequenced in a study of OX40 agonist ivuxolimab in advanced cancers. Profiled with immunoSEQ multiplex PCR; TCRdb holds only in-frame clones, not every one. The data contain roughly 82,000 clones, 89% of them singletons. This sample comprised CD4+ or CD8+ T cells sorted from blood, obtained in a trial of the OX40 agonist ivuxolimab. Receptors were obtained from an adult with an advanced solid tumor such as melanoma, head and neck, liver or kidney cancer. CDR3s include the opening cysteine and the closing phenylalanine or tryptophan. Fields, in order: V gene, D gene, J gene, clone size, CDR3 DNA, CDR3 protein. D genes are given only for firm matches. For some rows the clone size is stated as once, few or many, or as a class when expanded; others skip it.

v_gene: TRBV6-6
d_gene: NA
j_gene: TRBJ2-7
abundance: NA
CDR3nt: TGTGCCAGCAGCGGGGACTCCTACGAGCAGTACTTC
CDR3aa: CASSGDSYEQYF

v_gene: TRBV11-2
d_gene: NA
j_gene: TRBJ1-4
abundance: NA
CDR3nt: TGTGCCAGCAGCCTGGGGCAGCTTAATGAAAAACTGTTTTTT
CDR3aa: CASSLGQLNEKLFF

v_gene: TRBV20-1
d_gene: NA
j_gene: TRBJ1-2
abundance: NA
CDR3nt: TGCAGTGCTAGGGACAACTATGGCTACACCTTC
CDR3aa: CSARDNYGYTF

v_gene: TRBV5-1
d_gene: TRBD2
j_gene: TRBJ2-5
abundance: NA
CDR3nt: TGCGCCAGCAGCTTGGTCGGCAGCGGGATCCAAGAGACCCAGTACTTC
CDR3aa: CASSLVGSGIQETQYF

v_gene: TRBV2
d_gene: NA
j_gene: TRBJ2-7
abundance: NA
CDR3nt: TGTGCCAGCAGTGATCTCGGGTTTCGGGTCTACGAGCAGTACTTC
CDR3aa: CASSDLGFRVYEQYF

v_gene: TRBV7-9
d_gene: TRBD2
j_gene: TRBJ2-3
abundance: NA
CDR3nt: TGTGCCAGCAGCCGAGTATACGGTAGCGGGGGGGCCGCAGATACGCAGTATTTT
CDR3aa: CASSRVYGSGGAADTQYF

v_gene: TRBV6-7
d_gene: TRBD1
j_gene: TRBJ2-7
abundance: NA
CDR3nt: TGTGCCAGCAGCCCGGACAGGGTAAACGAGCAGTACTTC
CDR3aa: CASSPDRVNEQYF

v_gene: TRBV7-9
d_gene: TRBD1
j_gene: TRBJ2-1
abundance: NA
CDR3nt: TGTGCCAGCAGCTTCGGGACAGCTTACAATGAGCAGTTCTTC
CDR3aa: CASSFGTAYNEQFF

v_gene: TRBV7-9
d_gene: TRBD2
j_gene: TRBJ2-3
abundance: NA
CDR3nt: TGTGCCAGCAGCTACTCAGCGGGGACGCAGTATTTT
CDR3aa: CASSYSAGTQYF

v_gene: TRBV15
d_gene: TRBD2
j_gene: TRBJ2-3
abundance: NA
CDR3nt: TGTGCCACCAGCAGGTCACCGAATAGCGGGAGAGGTACAGATACGCAGTATTTT
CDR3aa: CATSRSPNSGRGTDTQYF

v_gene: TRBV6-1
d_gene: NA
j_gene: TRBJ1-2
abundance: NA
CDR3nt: TGTGCCAGCAGTGAAGCGCGATGGACCTATGGCTACACCTTC
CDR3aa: CASSEARWTYGYTF

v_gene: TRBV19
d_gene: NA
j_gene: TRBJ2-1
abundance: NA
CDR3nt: TGTGCCCGCCCGCCGTGGGGGCAAAAAAATGAGCAGTTCTTC
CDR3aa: CARPPWGQKNEQFF

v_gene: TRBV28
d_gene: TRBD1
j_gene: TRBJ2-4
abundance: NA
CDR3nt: TGTGCCAGCAGTTCGTCCGGGACAGGGAAAAACATTCAGTACTTC
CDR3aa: CASSSSGTGKNIQYF

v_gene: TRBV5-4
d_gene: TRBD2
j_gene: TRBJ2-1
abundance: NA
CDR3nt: TGTGCCAGCAGCGCTACTAGCGGGGGCCTCGGGAATGAGCAGTTCTTC
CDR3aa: CASSATSGGLGNEQFF

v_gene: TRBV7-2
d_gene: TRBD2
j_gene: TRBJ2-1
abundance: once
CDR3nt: TGTGCCAGCAGCCCGGTGGCGGGGGTACCGGATACGTTCTTC
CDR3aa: CASSPVAGVPDTFF

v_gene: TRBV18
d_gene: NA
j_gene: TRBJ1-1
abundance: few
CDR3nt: TGTGCCAGCTCACCACCGGGGGAGATGAACACTGAAGCTTTCTTT
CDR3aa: CASSPPGEMNTEAFF

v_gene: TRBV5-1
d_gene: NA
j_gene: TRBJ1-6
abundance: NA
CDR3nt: TGCGCCAGCAGCTTATTGGGGGGCGGCTCACCCCTCCACTTT
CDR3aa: CASSLLGGGSPLHF

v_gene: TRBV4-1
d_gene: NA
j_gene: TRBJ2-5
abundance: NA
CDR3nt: TGCGCCAGCAGCCGTTACGGTAGGGGAGAGACCCAGTACTTC
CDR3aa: CASSRYGRGETQYF

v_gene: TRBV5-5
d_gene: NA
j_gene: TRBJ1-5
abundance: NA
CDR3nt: TGTGCCACCTCCCGGGATAGCAATCAGCCCCAGCATTTT
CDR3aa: CATSRDSNQPQHF

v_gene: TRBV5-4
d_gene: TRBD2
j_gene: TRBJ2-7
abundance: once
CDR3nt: TGTGCCAGCAGCGCTCCTAGCGGGGCGGGGGAGCAGTACTTC
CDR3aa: CASSAPSGAGEQYF

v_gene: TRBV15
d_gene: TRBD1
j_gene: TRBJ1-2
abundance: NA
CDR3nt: TGTGCCACCAGCAGAGAACCTCAGGGGGGCTATGGCTACACCTTC
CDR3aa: CATSREPQGGYGYTF

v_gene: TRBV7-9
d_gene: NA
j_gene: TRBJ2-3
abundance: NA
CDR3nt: TGTGCCAGCAGCTTAGGTGTGGGGGGTTATAGCACAGATACGCAGTATTTT
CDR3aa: CASSLGVGGYSTDTQYF

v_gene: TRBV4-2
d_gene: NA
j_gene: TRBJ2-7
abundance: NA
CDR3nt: TGTGCCAGCAGCCAAGATTCCGGGACGGCGCCCTACGAGCAGTACTTC
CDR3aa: CASSQDSGTAPYEQYF

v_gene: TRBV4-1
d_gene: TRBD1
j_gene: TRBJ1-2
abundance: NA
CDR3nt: TGCGCCAGCAGCCAACCGGGACAGGGGTTGGGCTACACCTTC
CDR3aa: CASSQPGQGLGYTF

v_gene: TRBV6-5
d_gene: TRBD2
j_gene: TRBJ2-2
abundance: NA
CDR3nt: TGTGCCACCACGGGACTAGCGGGCGGGGAGCTGTTTTTT
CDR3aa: CATTGLAGGELFF

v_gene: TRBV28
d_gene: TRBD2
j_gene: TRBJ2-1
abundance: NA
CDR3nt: TGTGCCAGCAGTTTCGGGAGGGAGGGAGTGTTCAATGAGCAGTTCTTC
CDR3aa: CASSFGREGVFNEQFF

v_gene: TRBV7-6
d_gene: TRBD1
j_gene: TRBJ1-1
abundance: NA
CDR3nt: TGTGCCAGCAGCGCCTACAGGGGGAACACTGAAGCTTTCTTT
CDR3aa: CASSAYRGNTEAFF

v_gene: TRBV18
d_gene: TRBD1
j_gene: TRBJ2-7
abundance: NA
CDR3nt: TGTGCCAGCTCACCACTGACCCCGGGACAGGGGGATGAGCAGTACTTC
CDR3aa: CASSPLTPGQGDEQYF

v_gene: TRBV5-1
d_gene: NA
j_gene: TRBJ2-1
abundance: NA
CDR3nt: TGCGCCAGCAGCTTACTCTCCCCTCCACCGTACAATGAGCAGTTCTTC
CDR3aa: CASSLLSPPPYNEQFF

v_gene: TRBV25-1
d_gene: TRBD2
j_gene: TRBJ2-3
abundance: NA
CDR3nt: TGTGCCAGCAGCGCCTTCTTAGCGGGGGATACGCAGTATTTT
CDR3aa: CASSAFLAGDTQYF

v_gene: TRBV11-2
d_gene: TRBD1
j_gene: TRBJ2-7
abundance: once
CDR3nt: TGTGCCAGCGGGCTGACAGGGATGAGCTCTAACGAGCAGTACTTC
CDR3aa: CASGLTGMSSNEQYF

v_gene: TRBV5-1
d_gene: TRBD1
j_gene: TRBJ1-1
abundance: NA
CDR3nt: TGCGCCAGCAGCTTGGAAATGACAGGGCTGACTGAAGCTTTCTTT
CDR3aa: CASSLEMTGLTEAFF

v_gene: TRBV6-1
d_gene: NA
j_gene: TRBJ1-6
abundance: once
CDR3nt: TGTGCCAGCAGGCCAGCCACCGCCTATAATTCACCCCTCCACTTT
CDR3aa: CASRPATAYNSPLHF

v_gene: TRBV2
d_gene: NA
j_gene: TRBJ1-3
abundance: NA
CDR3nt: TGTGCCAGCAGACTTACAGGATTCTCTGGAAACACCATATATTTT
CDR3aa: CASRLTGFSGNTIYF

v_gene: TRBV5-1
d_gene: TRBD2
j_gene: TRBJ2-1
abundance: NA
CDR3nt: TGCGCCAGCAGCTTGGCCGAGGGTAGCGGGATCGTTGAGCAGTTCTTC
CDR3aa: CASSLAEGSGIVEQFF

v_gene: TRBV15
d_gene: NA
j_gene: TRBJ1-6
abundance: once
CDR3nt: TGTGCCACCAGCAGAGAATCTTGGGGGAGGGGATATTCACCCCTCCACTTT
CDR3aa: CATSRESWGRGYSPLHF

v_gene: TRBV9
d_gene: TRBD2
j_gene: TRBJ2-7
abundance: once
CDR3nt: TGTGCCAGCAGCCCAGCGGGGCACTCCTACGAGCAGTACTTC
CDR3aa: CASSPAGHSYEQYF

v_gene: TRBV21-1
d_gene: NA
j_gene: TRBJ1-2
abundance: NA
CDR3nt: TGTGCCAGCAGCAATGCCGGGATCAATGGCTACACCTTC
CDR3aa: CASSNAGINGYTF

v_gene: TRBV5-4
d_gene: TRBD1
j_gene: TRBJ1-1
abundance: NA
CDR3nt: TGTGCCAGCAGCCCTGGACAGGGGGGTACTGAAGCTTTCTTT
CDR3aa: CASSPGQGGTEAFF

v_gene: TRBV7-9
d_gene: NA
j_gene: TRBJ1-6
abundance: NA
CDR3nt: TGTGCCAGCAGCACGGACACTAGTTCACCCCTCCACTTT
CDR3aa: CASSTDTSSPLHF

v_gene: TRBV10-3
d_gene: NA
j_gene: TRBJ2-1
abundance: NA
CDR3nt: TGTGCCATCGGCTACCTAGCTCCGTCCTACAATGAGCAGTTCTTC
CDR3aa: CAIGYLAPSYNEQFF

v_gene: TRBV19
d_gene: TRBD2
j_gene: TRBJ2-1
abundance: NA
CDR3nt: TGTGCCAGTAGAAGCGGGGCTAGCGGATCCAAATACAATGAGCAGTTCTTC
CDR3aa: CASRSGASGSKYNEQFF

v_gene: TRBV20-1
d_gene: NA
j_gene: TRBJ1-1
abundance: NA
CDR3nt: TGCAGTGCTATATCCGATGAAGCTTTCTTT
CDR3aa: CSAISDEAFF

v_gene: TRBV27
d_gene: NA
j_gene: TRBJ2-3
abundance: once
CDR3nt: TGTGCCAGCAGTTTCACATCGCACCCACTACTGGGCACAGATACGCAGTATTTT
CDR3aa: CASSFTSHPLLGTDTQYF

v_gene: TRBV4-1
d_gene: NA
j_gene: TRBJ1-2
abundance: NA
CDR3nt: TGCGCCAGCAGCCAAGGTGGGGCCATAGGGATCAACTATGGCTACACCTTC
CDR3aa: CASSQGGAIGINYGYTF

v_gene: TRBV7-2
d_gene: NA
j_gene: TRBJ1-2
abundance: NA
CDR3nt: TGTGCCAGCAGCTTCGGCCGAGCTAACTATGGCTACACCTTC
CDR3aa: CASSFGRANYGYTF

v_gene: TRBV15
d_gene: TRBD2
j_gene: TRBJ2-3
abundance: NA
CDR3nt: TGTGCCACCAGCAGAAGGCTCGGGGGGGATACGCAGTATTTT
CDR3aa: CATSRRLGGDTQYF

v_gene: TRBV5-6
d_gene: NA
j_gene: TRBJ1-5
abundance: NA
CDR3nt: TGTGCCAGCAGCCGAACGGCGGGGGCTGGTCGTCAGCCCCAGCATTTT
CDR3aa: CASSRTAGAGRQPQHF

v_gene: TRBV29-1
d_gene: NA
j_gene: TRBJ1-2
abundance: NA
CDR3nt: TGCAGCGTAGCCGTGGGGGGCAACTATGGCTACACCTTC
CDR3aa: CSVAVGGNYGYTF

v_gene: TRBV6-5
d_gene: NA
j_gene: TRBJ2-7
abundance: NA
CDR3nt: TGTGCCAGCAGTTACTGGGGCCCATCCTACGAGCAGTACTTC
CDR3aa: CASSYWGPSYEQYF